The present T cell receptor (beta chain) was sequenced within a study of T cell responses to AZD1222 COVID-19 vaccine. In germline, CDR1 is LNHNV, CDR2 YYDKDF (reference sequence). Between the trimmed V and J ends, which lost 1 base and 4 bases, there was a span of 7 bases. This CDR3 comprises 13 residues. TCRdb keeps only in-frame clones here, not all; method: immunoSEQ multiplex PCR. Of over 65,000 clones in the sample, about 86% were seen once. The sample was peripheral blood, taken on day 0 of AZD1222 vaccination. This chain connects TRBV15 to TRBJ1-1, with D possibly matching TRBD1 (6 bases). This receptor was taken from an adult in good health. The CDR3 is CATSRAGVTEAFF. In DNA form, the CDR3 reads TGTGCCACCAGCAGAGCAGGGGTCACTGAAGCTTTCTTT.